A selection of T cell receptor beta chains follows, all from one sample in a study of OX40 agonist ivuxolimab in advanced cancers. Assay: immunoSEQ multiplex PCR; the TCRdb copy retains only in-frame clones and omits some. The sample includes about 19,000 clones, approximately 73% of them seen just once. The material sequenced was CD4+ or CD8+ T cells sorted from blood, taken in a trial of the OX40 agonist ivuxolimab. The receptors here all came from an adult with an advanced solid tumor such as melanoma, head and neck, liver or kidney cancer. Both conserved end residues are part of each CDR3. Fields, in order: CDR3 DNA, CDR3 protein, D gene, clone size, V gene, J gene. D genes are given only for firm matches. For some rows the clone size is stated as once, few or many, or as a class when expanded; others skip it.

cdr3_nt: TGTGCCAGCAGCTTAGGGGCTAGCGATAGAGCCTCCTACAATGAGCAGTTCTTC
cdr3_aa: CASSLGASDRASYNEQFF
d_call: -
clone_size: -
v_call: TRBV7-9
j_call: TRBJ2-1

cdr3_nt: TGTGCCAGCAGCTTAGCTAGCGGGATATCCGAGCAGTACTTC
cdr3_aa: CASSLASGISEQYF
d_call: TRBD2
clone_size: many
v_call: TRBV7-9
j_call: TRBJ2-7

cdr3_nt: TGTGCCAGCAGTGAGAATAGTTACACTTACTACGAGCAGTACTTC
cdr3_aa: CASSENSYTYYEQYF
d_call: -
clone_size: -
v_call: TRBV6-1
j_call: TRBJ2-7

cdr3_nt: TGCGCCAGCAGCCCCTATACGCATGAGCAGACCTACGAGCAGTACTTC
cdr3_aa: CASSPYTHEQTYEQYF
d_call: -
clone_size: -
v_call: TRBV4-1
j_call: TRBJ2-7

cdr3_nt: TGTGCCAGCAGCTTAGATCCGACAGACTACAATGAGCAGTTCTTC
cdr3_aa: CASSLDPTDYNEQFF
d_call: -
clone_size: few
v_call: TRBV7-6
j_call: TRBJ2-1

cdr3_nt: TGTGCCAGCAGCCCCGGACATATCTATGGCTACACCTTC
cdr3_aa: CASSPGHIYGYTF
d_call: -
clone_size: many
v_call: TRBV27
j_call: TRBJ1-2

cdr3_nt: TGTGCCAGCAGTACATTTCCCAGGGGTTCGTTGGGTGGCTACACCTTC
cdr3_aa: CASSTFPRGSLGGYTF
d_call: -
clone_size: -
v_call: TRBV6-6
j_call: TRBJ1-2

cdr3_nt: TGTGCCAGTAGCATCATCTGGGGTCCCTACGAGCAGTACTTC
cdr3_aa: CASSIIWGPYEQYF
d_call: -
clone_size: -
v_call: TRBV19
j_call: TRBJ2-7

cdr3_nt: TGTGCCGGACAGGGGGACTATGGCTACACCTTC
cdr3_aa: CAGQGDYGYTF
d_call: TRBD1
clone_size: -
v_call: TRBV2
j_call: TRBJ1-2

cdr3_nt: TGTGCCAGCAGTTTATCCCCACAAAGGGAAGCTTTCTTT
cdr3_aa: CASSLSPQREAFF
d_call: -
clone_size: few
v_call: TRBV27
j_call: TRBJ1-1

cdr3_nt: TGTGCCAGCAGCCCCGGCGCGGCTGCCCAGTACTTC
cdr3_aa: CASSPGAAAQYF
d_call: -
clone_size: -
v_call: TRBV7-6
j_call: TRBJ2-5

cdr3_nt: TGTGCCAGCAGCGCTTGGACCACCGAGACCCTCAATGAGCAGTTCTTC
cdr3_aa: CASSAWTTETLNEQFF
d_call: -
clone_size: -
v_call: TRBV7-8
j_call: TRBJ2-1

cdr3_nt: TGTGCCAGCAGCCAAGACCACAGAGAATTATACAATGAGCAGTTCTTC
cdr3_aa: CASSQDHRELYNEQFF
d_call: -
clone_size: -
v_call: TRBV4-2
j_call: TRBJ2-1

cdr3_nt: TGTGCCAGCACCCGAGGGAATGAGCAGTTCTTC
cdr3_aa: CASTRGNEQFF
d_call: -
clone_size: -
v_call: TRBV5-4
j_call: TRBJ2-1

cdr3_nt: TGCGCCAGCAGCCAAGACAGATCCTCTGGAAACACCATATATTTT
cdr3_aa: CASSQDRSSGNTIYF
d_call: -
clone_size: -
v_call: TRBV4-1
j_call: TRBJ1-3

cdr3_nt: TGTGCCAGCAGCCTCGGGGGTAGCAATCAGCCCCAGCATTTT
cdr3_aa: CASSLGGSNQPQHF
d_call: -
clone_size: -
v_call: TRBV6-5
j_call: TRBJ1-5

cdr3_nt: TGTGCCAGCAGTTACGAGAGCACAGATACGCAGTATTTT
cdr3_aa: CASSYESTDTQYF
d_call: -
clone_size: once
v_call: TRBV5-4
j_call: TRBJ2-3

cdr3_nt: TGTGCCAGCAGCCAAGTCACCGGGAGCACCGGGGAGCTGTTTTTT
cdr3_aa: CASSQVTGSTGELFF
d_call: -
clone_size: -
v_call: TRBV14
j_call: TRBJ2-2

cdr3_nt: TGTGCCAGCAGCTTAGGGGCAGGGCCGGGAAACACCATATATTTT
cdr3_aa: CASSLGAGPGNTIYF
d_call: -
clone_size: -
v_call: TRBV11-3
j_call: TRBJ1-3

cdr3_nt: TGTGCCAGCAGCGTAGACGTAGATACGCAGTATTTT
cdr3_aa: CASSVDVDTQYF
d_call: -
clone_size: -
v_call: TRBV9
j_call: TRBJ2-3

cdr3_nt: TGTGCCAGCAGCCCCGGCAGTGGGAGTAGCGGGGTCGCGAACACCGGGGAGCTGTTTTTT
cdr3_aa: CASSPGSGSSGVANTGELFF
d_call: TRBD2
clone_size: once
v_call: TRBV7-6
j_call: TRBJ2-2

cdr3_nt: TGTGCCAGTAGTATCGGTCAGTACACTGAAGCTTTCTTT
cdr3_aa: CASSIGQYTEAFF
d_call: -
clone_size: few
v_call: TRBV19
j_call: TRBJ1-1

cdr3_nt: TGTGCCAGCAGTTTAGCAGGTCTAGCCAAAAACATTCAGTACTTC
cdr3_aa: CASSLAGLAKNIQYF
d_call: -
clone_size: medium-sized
v_call: TRBV28
j_call: TRBJ2-4

cdr3_nt: TGTGCCAGCAGTTTAAAAAGACAGGGCGGTCGATCACCCCTCCACTTT
cdr3_aa: CASSLKRQGGRSPLHF
d_call: TRBD1
clone_size: -
v_call: TRBV28
j_call: TRBJ1-6

cdr3_nt: TGTGCCAGCAGCTCTGACAGGGAGGTTCCCTACGAGCAGTACTTC
cdr3_aa: CASSSDREVPYEQYF
d_call: -
clone_size: -
v_call: TRBV6-6
j_call: TRBJ2-7

cdr3_nt: TGTGCCAGCAGTCCGAGACAGGGGCCGACCGGGGAGCTGTTTTTT
cdr3_aa: CASSPRQGPTGELFF
d_call: TRBD1
clone_size: -
v_call: TRBV6-5
j_call: TRBJ2-2

cdr3_nt: TGTGCCAGCACCCCACTAGTAGCCTCTGGGGAGCTGTTTTTT
cdr3_aa: CASTPLVASGELFF
d_call: -
clone_size: -
v_call: TRBV27
j_call: TRBJ2-2

cdr3_nt: TGTGCCAGCAGCTTAGTGGGACCTACAGGGTACCAAGTCCTCCAAGAGACCCAGTACTTC
cdr3_aa: CASSLVGPTGYQVLQETQYF
d_call: -
clone_size: -
v_call: TRBV7-8
j_call: TRBJ2-5

cdr3_nt: TGTGCCAGCAGCTTAGTGACAGGGAATGGCTACACCTTC
cdr3_aa: CASSLVTGNGYTF
d_call: TRBD1
clone_size: -
v_call: TRBV7-2
j_call: TRBJ1-2

cdr3_nt: TGCGCCAGCAGCCAAGACCGAGTTGACACCAACAATGAGCAGTTCTTC
cdr3_aa: CASSQDRVDTNNEQFF
d_call: -
clone_size: -
v_call: TRBV4-1
j_call: TRBJ2-1

cdr3_nt: TGTGCCAGCAGTTTATATTCGGGTATCGGCTACGAGCAGTACTTC
cdr3_aa: CASSLYSGIGYEQYF
d_call: -
clone_size: -
v_call: TRBV27
j_call: TRBJ2-7

cdr3_nt: TGTGCCAGAAGCACCGAGCGGGGGTTCTCTGGAAACACCATATATTTT
cdr3_aa: CARSTERGFSGNTIYF
d_call: -
clone_size: -
v_call: TRBV5-3
j_call: TRBJ1-3